The count of the clone carrying this T cell receptor beta chain is one. Its antigen remains unknown. This entry is derived from a study of shared clonotypes between healthy human individuals. Here immunoSEQ multiplex PCR was the method, and the copy in TCRdb shows in-frame clones only, minus some. The sample includes over a million clones, approximately 78% seen only once; the top ten take approximately 0.56%. The CDR3 sequence is 16 residues long. V gave up 1 base and J gave up 5 bases; unmatched junction bases: 10. Germline V gene sequence: CDR1 LGHNA, CDR2 YSLEER. Overall study results and limits: Against clonotypes common to all four donors, non-shared ones had lower generation probabilities.

Material: memory CD4+ T cells from PBMCs. Documented subset: CD45RA-negative fraction. This TCR was sampled from a man younger than 35 in good health. Some clones in this sample may be carry-over from other donors' samples. The chain has TRBV4-3 and TRBJ2-5, with 7 bases identical to TRBD2. CDR3 sequence (DNA): TGCGCCAGCAGCCAAGGCTCGCAGGGAGCGGGGGAGACCCAGTACTTC. It encodes CASSQGSQGAGETQYF.